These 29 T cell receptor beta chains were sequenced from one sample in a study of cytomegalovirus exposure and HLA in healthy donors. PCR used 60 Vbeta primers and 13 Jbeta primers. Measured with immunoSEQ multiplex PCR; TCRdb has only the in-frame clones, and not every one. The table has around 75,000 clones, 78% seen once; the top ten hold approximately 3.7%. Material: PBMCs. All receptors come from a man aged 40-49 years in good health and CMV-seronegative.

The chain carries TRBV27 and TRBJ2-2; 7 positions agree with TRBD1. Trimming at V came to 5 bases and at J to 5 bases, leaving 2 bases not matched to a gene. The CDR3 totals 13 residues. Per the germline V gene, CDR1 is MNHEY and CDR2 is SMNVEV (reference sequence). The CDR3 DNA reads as TGTGCCAGCAGTGTACAGGGGACCGGGGAGCTGTTTTTT. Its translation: CASSVQGTGELFF.

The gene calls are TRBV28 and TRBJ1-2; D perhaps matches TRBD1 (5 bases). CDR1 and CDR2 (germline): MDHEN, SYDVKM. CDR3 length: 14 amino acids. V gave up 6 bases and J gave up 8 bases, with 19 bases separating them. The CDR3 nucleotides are TGTGCCAGCAGCCCCGACAGCGATGGGTCCGGCTACACCTTC. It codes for CASSPDSDGSGYTF.

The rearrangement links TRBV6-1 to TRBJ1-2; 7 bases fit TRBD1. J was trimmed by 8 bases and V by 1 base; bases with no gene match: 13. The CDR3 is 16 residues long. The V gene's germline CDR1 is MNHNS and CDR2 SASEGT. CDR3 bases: TGTGCCAGCAGTGAAGAATTTTCCCGACAGGGACGAGGCTACACCTTC. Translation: CASSEEFSRQGRGYTF.

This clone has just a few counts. The CDR3 region has the DNA TGTGCCATCAGGACAGGAAGCTCCTACGAGCAGTACTTC. Amino acid sequence: CAIRTGSSYEQYF. The rearrangement links TRBV10-3 to TRBJ2-7; D perhaps matches TRBD1 (6 bases). CDR3 length: 13 residues. Germline V gives CDR1 ENHRY, CDR2 SYGVKD. Between the trimmed V and J ends, which lost 6 bases and 0 bases, there was a span of 9 bases.

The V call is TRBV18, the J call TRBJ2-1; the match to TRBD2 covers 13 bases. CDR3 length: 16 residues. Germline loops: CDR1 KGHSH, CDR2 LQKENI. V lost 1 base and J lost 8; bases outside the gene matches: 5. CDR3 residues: CASSPRGTSGADEQFF. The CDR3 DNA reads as TGTGCCAGCTCACCACGGGGGACTAGCGGGGCGGATGAGCAGTTCTTC.

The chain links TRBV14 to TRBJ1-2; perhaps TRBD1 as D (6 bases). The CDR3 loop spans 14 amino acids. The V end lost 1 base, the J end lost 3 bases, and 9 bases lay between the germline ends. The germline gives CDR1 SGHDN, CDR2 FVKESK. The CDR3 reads CASSQGGGDYGYTF. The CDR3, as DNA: TGTGCCAGCAGCCAAGGAGGGGGTGACTATGGCTACACCTTC.

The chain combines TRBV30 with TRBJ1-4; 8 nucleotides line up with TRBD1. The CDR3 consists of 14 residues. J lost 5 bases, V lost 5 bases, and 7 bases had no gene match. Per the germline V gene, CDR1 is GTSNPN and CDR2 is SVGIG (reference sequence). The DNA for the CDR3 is TGTGCCTGGGAGAGGACAGGGCAAAATGAAAAACTGTTTTTT. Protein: CAWERTGQNEKLFF.

CDR3 DNA sequence: TGTGCCAGTAGTATAGATGTCAGGAACTATGGCTACACCTTC. Its protein is CASSIDVRNYGYTF. The chain couples TRBV19 to TRBJ1-2; D unclear. Trimming shortened V by 0 bases and J by 2 bases, and 7 bases separated the two germline ends. CDR1 is LNHDA, CDR2 SQIVND, per germline (reference sequence). The CDR3 extends over 14 amino acids.

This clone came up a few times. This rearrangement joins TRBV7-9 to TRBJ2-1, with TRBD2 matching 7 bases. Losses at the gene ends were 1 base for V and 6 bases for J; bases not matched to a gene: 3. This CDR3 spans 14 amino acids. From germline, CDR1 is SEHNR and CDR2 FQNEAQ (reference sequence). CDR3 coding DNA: TGTGCCAGCAGCTTAGGCGGCGGGGGCAATGAGCAGTTCTTC. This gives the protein CASSLGGGGNEQFF.

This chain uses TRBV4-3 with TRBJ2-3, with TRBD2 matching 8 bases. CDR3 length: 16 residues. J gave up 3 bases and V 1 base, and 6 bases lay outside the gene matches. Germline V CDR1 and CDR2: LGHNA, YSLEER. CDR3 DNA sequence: TGCGCCAGCAGCCAAGGACTAGCGCGAGGGACAGATACGCAGTATTTT. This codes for CASSQGLARGTDTQYF.

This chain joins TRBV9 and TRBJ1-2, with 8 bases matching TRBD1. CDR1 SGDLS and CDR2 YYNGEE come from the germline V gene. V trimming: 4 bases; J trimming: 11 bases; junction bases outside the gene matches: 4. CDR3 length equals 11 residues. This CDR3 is CASSLGQGYTF. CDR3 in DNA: TGTGCCAGCAGCCTAGGACAGGGTTACACCTTC.

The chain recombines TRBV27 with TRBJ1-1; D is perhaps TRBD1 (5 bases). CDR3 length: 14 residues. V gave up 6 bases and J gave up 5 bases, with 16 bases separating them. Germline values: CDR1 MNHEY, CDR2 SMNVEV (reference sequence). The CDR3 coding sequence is TGTGCCAGCAGCGACCAAGGGGTATGGACTGAAGCTTTCTTT. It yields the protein CASSDQGVWTEAFF.

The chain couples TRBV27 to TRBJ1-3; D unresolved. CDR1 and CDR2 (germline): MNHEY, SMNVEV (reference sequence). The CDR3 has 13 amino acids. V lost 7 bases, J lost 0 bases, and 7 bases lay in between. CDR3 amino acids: CASKFSSGNTIYF. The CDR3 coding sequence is TGTGCCAGCAAGTTTAGCTCTGGAAACACCATATATTTT.

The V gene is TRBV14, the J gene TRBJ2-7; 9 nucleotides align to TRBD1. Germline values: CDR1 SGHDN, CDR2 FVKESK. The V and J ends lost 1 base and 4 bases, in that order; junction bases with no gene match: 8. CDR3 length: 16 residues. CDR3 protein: CASSQAKGTGTYEQYF. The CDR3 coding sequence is TGTGCCAGCAGCCAAGCAAAAGGGACAGGGACTTACGAGCAGTACTTC.

The CDR3 nucleotides are TGTGCCATCAGTGAGTCGAAGGGAGTAGGTGAAAAACTGTTTTTT. Translation: CAISESKGVGEKLFF. The V and J genes are TRBV10-3 and TRBJ1-4, with D uncertain. Germline V gene lookup returns CDR1 ENHRY and CDR2 SYGVKD. V lost 0 bases, J lost 7 bases, and 12 bases lay in between. The CDR3 contains 15 residues.

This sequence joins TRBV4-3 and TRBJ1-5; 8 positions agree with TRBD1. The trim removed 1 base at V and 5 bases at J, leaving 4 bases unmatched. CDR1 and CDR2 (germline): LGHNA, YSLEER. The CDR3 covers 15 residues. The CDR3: CASSQGQGLDQPQHF. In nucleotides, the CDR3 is TGCGCCAGCAGCCAAGGACAGGGGCTAGATCAGCCCCAGCATTTT.

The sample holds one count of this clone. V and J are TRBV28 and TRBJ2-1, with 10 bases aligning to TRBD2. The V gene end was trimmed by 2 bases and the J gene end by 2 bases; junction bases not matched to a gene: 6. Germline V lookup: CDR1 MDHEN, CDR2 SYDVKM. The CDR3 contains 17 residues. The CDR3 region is CASSLGAGGHPYNEQFF. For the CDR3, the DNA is TGTGCCAGCAGTTTAGGAGCGGGGGGGCATCCCTACAATGAGCAGTTCTTC.

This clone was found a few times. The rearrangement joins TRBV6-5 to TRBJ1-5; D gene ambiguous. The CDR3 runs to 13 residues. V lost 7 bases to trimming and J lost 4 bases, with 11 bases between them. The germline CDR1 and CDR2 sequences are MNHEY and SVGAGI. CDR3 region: CASKEGVNQPQHF. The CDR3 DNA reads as TGTGCCAGCAAGGAGGGCGTAAATCAGCCCCAGCATTTT.

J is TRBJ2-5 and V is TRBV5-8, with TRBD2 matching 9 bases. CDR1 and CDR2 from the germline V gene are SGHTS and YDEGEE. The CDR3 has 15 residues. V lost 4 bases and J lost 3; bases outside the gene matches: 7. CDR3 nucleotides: TGTGCCAGCAGCAATACCCTAGCGGGGAAAGAGACCCAGTACTTC. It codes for CASSNTLAGKETQYF.

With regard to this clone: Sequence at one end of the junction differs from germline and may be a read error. For the CDR3, the DNA is TGCGCCAGCAGCGACCGTACAGGGGGAGTCTATGGCTACCCCTTC. Translating gives CASSDRTGGVYGYPF. The chain couples TRBV5-1 to TRBJ1-2; 8 bases match TRBD1. Per the germline V gene, CDR1 is SGHRS and CDR2 is YFSETQ. This CDR3 comprises 15 residues.

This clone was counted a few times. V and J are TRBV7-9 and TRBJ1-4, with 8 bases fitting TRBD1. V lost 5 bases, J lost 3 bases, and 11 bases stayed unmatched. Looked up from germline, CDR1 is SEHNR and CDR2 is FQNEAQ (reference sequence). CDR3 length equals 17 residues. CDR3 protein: CASSIGQGRASNEKLFF. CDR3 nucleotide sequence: TGTGCCAGCAGCATAGGACAGGGAAGAGCGTCTAATGAAAAACTGTTTTTT.

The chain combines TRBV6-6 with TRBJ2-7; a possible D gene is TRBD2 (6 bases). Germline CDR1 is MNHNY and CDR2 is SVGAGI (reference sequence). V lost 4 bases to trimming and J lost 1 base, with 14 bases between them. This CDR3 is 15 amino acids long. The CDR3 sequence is CASSSGTSLSYEQYF. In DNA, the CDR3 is TGTGCCAGCAGTTCCGGGACTTCCCTTTCCTACGAGCAGTACTTC.

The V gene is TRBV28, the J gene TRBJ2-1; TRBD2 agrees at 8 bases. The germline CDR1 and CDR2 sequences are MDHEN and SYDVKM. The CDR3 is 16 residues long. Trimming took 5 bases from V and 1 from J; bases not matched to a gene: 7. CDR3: CASSSFGGVSYNEQFF. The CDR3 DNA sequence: TGTGCCAGCAGTAGTTTCGGGGGGGTATCCTACAATGAGCAGTTCTTC.

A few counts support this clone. The DNA for the CDR3 is TGTGCCATCAGTGTTGGGACAGGTTGGGGAATGAACACTGAAGCTTTCTTT. Amino acids: CAISVGTGWGMNTEAFF. The chain links TRBV10-3 to TRBJ1-1; 8 positions agree with TRBD1. Trimming took 4 bases from V and 0 from J; bases not matched to a gene: 10. CDR1 is ENHRY and CDR2 is SYGVKD in the germline V gene. This CDR3 has 17 amino acids.

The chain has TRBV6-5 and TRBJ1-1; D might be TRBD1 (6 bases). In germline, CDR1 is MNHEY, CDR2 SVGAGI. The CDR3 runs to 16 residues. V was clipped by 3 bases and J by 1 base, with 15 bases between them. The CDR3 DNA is TGTGCCAGCAGTTATCACTCCAGGGGCCAGAACACTGAAGCTTTCTTT. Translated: CASSYHSRGQNTEAFF.

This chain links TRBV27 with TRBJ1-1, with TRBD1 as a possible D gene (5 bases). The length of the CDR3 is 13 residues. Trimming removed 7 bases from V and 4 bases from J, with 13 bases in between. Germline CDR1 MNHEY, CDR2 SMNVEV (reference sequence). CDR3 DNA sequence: TGTGCCAGCAAGGGGAACGCCGGCACTGAAGCTTTCTTT. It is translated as CASKGNAGTEAFF.

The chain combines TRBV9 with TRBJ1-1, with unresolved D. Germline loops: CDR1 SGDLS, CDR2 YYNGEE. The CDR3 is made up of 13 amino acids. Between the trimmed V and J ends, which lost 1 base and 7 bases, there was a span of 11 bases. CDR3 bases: TGTGCCAGCAGCGTAATGGGTGAGGGTGAAGCTTTCTTT. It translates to CASSVMGEGEAFF.

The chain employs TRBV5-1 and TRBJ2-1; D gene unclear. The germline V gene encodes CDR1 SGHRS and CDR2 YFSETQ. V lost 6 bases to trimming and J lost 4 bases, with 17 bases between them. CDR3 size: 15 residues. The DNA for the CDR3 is TGCGCCAGCACCCACCTAGTCCCTCTATACAATGAGCAGTTCTTC. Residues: CASTHLVPLYNEQFF.

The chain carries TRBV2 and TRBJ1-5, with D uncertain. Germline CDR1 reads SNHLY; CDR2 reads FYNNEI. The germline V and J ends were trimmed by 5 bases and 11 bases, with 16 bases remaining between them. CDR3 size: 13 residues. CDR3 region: CASSNAEETAQHF. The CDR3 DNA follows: TGTGCCAGCAGTAACGCCGAGGAGACGGCCCAGCATTTT.